This TCR beta chain was captured by sequencing in a study of cytotoxic CD8 clonotypes in ibrutinib-treated CLL. Study summary: Of the patients, 11 were relapsed/refractory, over 14 treatment-naive and around 17 IGHV unmutated. Sample averages reached 255,043 productive templates and tens of thousands of productive rearrangements.

Comments on this clone: Its antigen is not known.

Findings and caveats of the study: Lymph node repertoires were not studied, and sampling times were unmatched.

Assay: immunoSEQ multiplex PCR; the TCRdb copy retains only in-frame clones and omits some. The sample has about 120,000 clones; approximately 58% are singletons. Genomic DNA (around 2 micrograms) was obtained from cryopreserved PBMCs for construction of TCR beta libraries. The sequenced sample was PBMCs, obtained after 24 months of ibrutinib treatment. This TCR was sampled from a human donor with chronic lymphocytic leukemia.

The CDR3 DNA reads TGTGCCAGCAGCCTTAGGGGGAGGAACACTGAAGCTTTCTTT. This translates into CASSLRGRNTEAFF. V usage is TRBV5-6 and J usage is TRBJ1-1; D perhaps matches TRBD1 (6 bases). The CDR3 runs to 14 residues. From germline, CDR1 is SGHDT and CDR2 YYEEEE. Between the trimmed V and J ends, which lost 4 bases and 1 base, there was a span of 11 bases.